The source of this T cell receptor beta chain is a study of T-cell reconstitution after alpha-beta-depleted transplantation in children. Unique molecular identifiers were incorporated during preparation of the TCRbeta library. TCRdb reanalysed the PCR reads using MiXCR and keeps one entry per CDR3 protein. The table lists around 360,000 distinct CDR3 sequences, 10% to 13% of them singletons. CDR3 length: 16 residues. Unmatched junction bases numbered 8, after V lost 5 bases and J lost 4 bases. Germline CDR1 is SEHNR and CDR2 is FQNEAQ (reference sequence). This clonotype was counted only a few times. The receptor's source is a human donor who donated a stem cell graft to a child with acute lymphoblastic leukemia. The chain is built from TRBV7-9 and TRBJ2-2, with 9 bases matching TRBD1. Sequenced here: PBMCs from the stem cell graft donor, sampled from the stem cell graft. The CDR3 here is CASSETGTGSTGELFF. The CDR3 DNA sequence: TGTGCCAGCAGCGAAACCGGGACAGGGAGCACCGGGGAGCTGTTTTTT.